The 28 T cell receptor beta chains given below trace back to one sample, sequenced in a study of T cell clonotyping in hematopoietic cell transplantation. This table comes from immunoSEQ multiplex PCR, and its TCRdb copy is limited to in-frame clones, with some not included. The sample lists about 15,000 clones, roughly 70% occurring once. The material sequenced was peripheral blood mononuclear cells. The receptors originated from a woman aged 60-75 years in good health. Some clones in this sample may be carry-over from other donors' samples.

The chain has TRBV28 and TRBJ2-7, with TRBD2 matching over 10 bases. J was trimmed by 7 bases and V by 5 bases; bases with no gene match: 17. The CDR3 has 17 residues. Germline-derived CDR1 and CDR2 are MDHEN and SYDVKM. CDR3 in amino acids: CASSPPALAGDDGEQYF. DNA of the CDR3: TGTGCCAGCAGTCCCCCCGCCCTAGCGGGGGACGATGGGGAGCAGTACTTC.

This chain uses TRBV7-8 with TRBJ2-7, with D unclear. The V end lost 5 bases, the J end lost 3 bases, and 20 bases lay between the germline ends. The CDR3 consists of 16 residues. CDR1 and CDR2 (germline): SGHVS, FQNEAQ. DNA for the CDR3: TGTGCCAGCAGCCTCCCCCTGCGGCTAAATAACTACGAGCAGTACTTC. As protein: CASSLPLRLNNYEQYF.

The chain couples TRBV7-9 to TRBJ1-3; 7 positions match TRBD1. The junction had 3 bases not matched to a gene; V was cut back by 3 bases and J by 1 base. The CDR3 totals 15 residues. CDR1 and CDR2 (germline): SEHNR, FQNEAQ (reference sequence). The CDR3 coding sequence is TGTGCCAGCAGCTTCGACAGGGTATCTGGAAACACCATATATTTT. Encoded protein: CASSFDRVSGNTIYF.

The chain employs TRBV29-1 and TRBJ1-3; no reliable D call. Germline CDR1 and CDR2: SQVTM and ANQGSEA. Trimming took 6 bases from V and 6 from J, leaving 18 bases between them. This CDR3 spans 14 amino acids. The CDR3 reads CSVDDLRQKNTIYF. In DNA form, the CDR3 reads TGCAGCGTGGACGACTTGAGGCAAAAAAACACCATATATTTT.

CDR3 region: CASSFGSGGGYEQYF. CDR3 in DNA: TGTGCCAGCAGCTTTGGTAGCGGGGGGGGATACGAGCAGTACTTC. This chain links TRBV5-6 with TRBJ2-7; 11 nucleotides line up with TRBD2. The ends lost 2 bases at V and 4 bases at J; junction bases unmatched: 5. This CDR3 is 15 amino acids long. Germline V gene lookup returns CDR1 SGHDT and CDR2 YYEEEE.

This rearrangement joins TRBV11-3 to TRBJ2-3; TRBD1 is a possible D gene (6 bases). V dropped 8 bases and J dropped 0 bases, with 9 bases sitting between them. The CDR3 spans 13 residues. Per germline, CDR1 SGHNT and CDR2 YENEEA. The CDR3 DNA reads as TGTGCCAGCTCCACAGGGAGCACAGATACGCAGTATTTT. The encoded protein is CASSTGSTDTQYF.

The chain has TRBV27 and TRBJ2-2, with 9 nucleotides matching TRBD2. The CDR3 covers 20 residues. Germline lookup yields CDR1 MNHEY and CDR2 SMNVEV (reference sequence). Unmatched junction bases numbered 21, after V lost 6 bases and J lost 4 bases. The CDR3: CASRALVTSGLGGVTGELFF. The CDR3, as DNA: TGTGCCAGCAGAGCTTTGGTGACTAGCGGACTGGGGGGAGTCACCGGGGAGCTGTTTTTT.

The chain's CDR3 is CASTGLGGANVLTF. The CDR3 DNA reads as TGTGCCAGCACTGGTTTGGGTGGGGCCAACGTCCTGACTTTC. The rearrangement uses TRBV11-1 and TRBJ2-6; no reliable D call. The germline gives CDR1 SGHAT, CDR2 FQDESV (reference sequence). This CDR3 has 14 residues. V shed 7 bases and J shed 3 bases, with 10 bases lying between them.

This rearrangement joins TRBV25-1 to TRBJ2-1, with D tentatively TRBD1 (5 bases). Trimming shortened V by 6 bases and J by 3 bases, and 9 bases separated the two germline ends. In germline, CDR1 is MGHDK, CDR2 SYGVNS. The CDR3 covers 13 residues. CDR3 sequence: CASRQGVYNEQFF. The DNA for the CDR3 is TGTGCCAGCAGGCAGGGCGTCTACAATGAGCAGTTCTTC.

V is TRBV6-1 and J is TRBJ2-5; D not resolved. The CDR3 covers 15 residues. The germline V gene encodes CDR1 MNHNS and CDR2 SASEGT. With 2 bases removed from V and 0 bases from J, the gap between germline ends came to 10 bases. The CDR3 DNA reads TGTGCCAGCAGTGAAATTCTGAAGTACCAAGAGACCCAGTACTTC. Translation gives CASSEILKYQETQYF.

This chain uses TRBV6-5 with TRBJ1-6; D is unclear. Germline values: CDR1 MNHEY, CDR2 SVGAGI. V dropped 3 bases and J dropped 7 bases, with 10 bases sitting between them. This CDR3 contains 14 residues. The CDR3 DNA follows: TGTGCCAGCAGTTATTTGGGCGGGAATTCACCCCTCCACTTT. Its translation: CASSYLGGNSPLHF.

The genes are TRBV30 and TRBJ2-1, with 13 bases fitting TRBD2. Germline V gene lookup returns CDR1 GTSNPN and CDR2 SVGIG (reference sequence). The CDR3 is 15 residues long. V lost 4 bases to trimming and J lost 4 bases; unmatched junction nucleotides: 4. The CDR3 nucleotides are TGTGCCTGGAAGGGACTAGCGGGAAATTACAATGAGCAGTTCTTC. This codes for CAWKGLAGNYNEQFF.

There are a few counts of this clone. This chain uses TRBV4-3 with TRBJ2-1; 7 bases match TRBD2. Trimming took 0 bases from V and 3 from J; bases not matched to a gene: 5. Germline V CDR1 and CDR2: LGHNA, YSLEER. The CDR3 totals 16 residues. The CDR3 DNA reads TGCGCCAGCAGCCAAGACCTAGCGGAGTACTACAATGAGCAGTTCTTC. Residues: CASSQDLAEYYNEQFF.

The J gene is TRBJ1-1, the V gene TRBV5-1, with 7 bases identical to TRBD1. The CDR3 totals 14 residues. The germline CDR1 and CDR2 sequences are SGHRS and YFSETQ. Germline trimming cut 2 bases from V and 0 bases from J; bases unmatched to any gene: 1. CDR3 DNA sequence: TGCGCCAGCAGCTTACAGGGGATGAACACTGAAGCTTTCTTT. Translated: CASSLQGMNTEAFF.

The CDR3 sequence is CASSVGTANTEAFF. The CDR3 nucleotides read TGTGCCAGCAGCGTAGGGACAGCGAACACTGAAGCTTTCTTT. This chain links TRBV9 with TRBJ1-1, with D possibly being TRBD1 (6 bases). Trimming stripped 0 bases from V and 1 base from J, with 7 bases between. The CDR3 loop spans 14 amino acids. Germline-derived CDR1 and CDR2 are SGDLS and YYNGEE.

Concerning this clone itself: Sequence at one end of the junction differs from germline and may be a read error. The rearrangement links TRBV7-9 to TRBJ1-2, with 9 nucleotides matching TRBD1. The CDR3 consists of 14 residues. CDR1 is SEHNR, CDR2 FQNEAQ, per germline (reference sequence). The CDR3 region is CASSMGQGYYGYTF. The CDR3 nucleotides are TGTGCCAGCAGCATGGGACAGGGCTACTACGGCTACACCTTC. The whole variable domain, remainder taken from reference TRBV7-9 and TRBJ1-2, is DTGVSQNPRHKITKRGQNVTFRCDPISEHNRLYWYRQTLGQGPEFLTYFQNEAQLEKSRLLSDRFSAERPKGSFSTLEIQRTEQGDSAMYLCASSMGQGYYGYTFGSGTRLTVV.

The chain uses TRBV19 and TRBJ2-7, with a possible D match to TRBD2 (5 bases). Deletions cut 10 bases from V and 5 bases from J, with 15 bases between. CDR3 length: 12 amino acids. The germline CDR1 and CDR2 sequences are LNHDA and SQIVND (reference sequence). The CDR3, as DNA: TGTGCCACCGGGCCAGCCGGGGACGAGCAGTACTTC. Residues: CATGPAGDEQYF.

This rearrangement joins TRBV30 to TRBJ1-1; 7 bases match TRBD1. Germline CDR1 GTSNPN, CDR2 SVGIG (reference sequence). The trim removed 5 bases at V and 6 bases at J, leaving 9 bases unmatched. This CDR3 contains 13 residues. The CDR3 nucleotides are TGTGCCTGGCAGACAGGGTACAAGGCTGAAGCTTTCTTT. The encoded protein is CAWQTGYKAEAFF.

The chain combines TRBV30 with TRBJ2-1; no reliable D call. This CDR3 has 14 residues. V shed 4 bases and J shed 5 bases, with 15 bases lying between them. Germline CDR1 reads GTSNPN; CDR2 reads SVGIG (reference sequence). Written as DNA, the CDR3 is TGTGCCTGGATTCGCGAAGACTGGGACAATGAGCAGTTCTTC. Translating gives CAWIREDWDNEQFF.

The chain recombines TRBV21-1 with TRBJ2-7; TRBD1, as called in the table, went unchecked against the DNA. TRBV21-1 counts as a pseudogene. CDR3 length: 15 amino acids. The CDR3 DNA is TGTGCCAGCAGCAAAGGGACAGGGGGATCGTACGAGCAGTACTTC. It yields the protein CASSKGTGGSYEQYF.

The CDR3 nucleotides are TGTGCCAGCAGCTTCTTGTCTGGGGCCAACGTCCTGACTTTC. It specifies CASSFLSGANVLTF. The V and J genes are TRBV7-3 and TRBJ2-6; D is uncertain. Germline V gene data show CDR1 as SGHTA and CDR2 as FQGTGA. The CDR3 loop spans 14 amino acids. Trimming pared 3 bases from V and 1 base from J, leaving 4 bases between. Full variable domain (remainder filled in from reference TRBV7-3 and TRBJ2-6): GAGVSQTPSNKVTEKGKYVELRCDPISGHTALYWYRQSLGQGPEFLIYFQGTGAADDSGLPNDRFFAVRPEGSVSTLKIQRTERGDSAVYLCASSFLSGANVLTFGAGSRLTVL.

The rearrangement uses TRBV6-1 and TRBJ2-3; no reliable D call. Germline CDR1 MNHNS, CDR2 SASEGT. The CDR3 is made up of 14 amino acids. V gave up 6 bases and J gave up 0 bases, with 10 bases separating them. CDR3 in amino acids: CASSQQDSTDTQYF. The CDR3 coding sequence is TGTGCCAGCAGCCAGCAGGACAGCACAGATACGCAGTATTTT.

This clone was seen more than once but under ten times. The chain links TRBV5-6 to TRBJ2-7; 11 bases map to TRBD2. The CDR3 has 18 residues. V lost 0 bases and J lost 5; bases outside the gene matches: 13. Germline V gene sequence: CDR1 SGHDT, CDR2 YYEEEE. CDR3 amino acids: CASSLGFSSGREADEQYF. CDR3 DNA sequence: TGTGCCAGCAGCTTGGGGTTTAGTAGCGGGAGGGAGGCCGACGAGCAGTACTTC.

This CDR3 is CASSPDQGMLETQYF. The CDR3 DNA is TGCGCCAGCAGCCCGGACCAGGGGATGTTAGAGACCCAGTACTTC. V gene TRBV4-1 combines with J gene TRBJ2-5, with TRBD1 as a possible D gene (6 bases). The germline gives CDR1 MGHRA, CDR2 YSYEKL. Trimming cost V 4 bases and J 4 bases, with 16 bases left between them. The CDR3 is made up of 15 amino acids.

The CDR3 is CAWTGGGPGNNEQFF. The DNA for the CDR3 is TGTGCCTGGACGGGGGGAGGGCCGGGTAACAATGAGCAGTTCTTC. The rearrangement links TRBV30 to TRBJ2-1, with 7 positions matching TRBD2. Trimming at V came to 4 bases and at J to 5 bases, leaving 11 bases not matched to a gene. Germline V gene data show CDR1 as GTSNPN and CDR2 as SVGIG (reference sequence). The CDR3 covers 15 residues.

The CDR3 nucleotides are TGTGCCAGCAGTGAATCGCTGACAGGGGGTAAAGAAAAACTGTTTTTT. Residues: CASSESLTGGKEKLFF. The chain carries TRBV25-1 and TRBJ1-4; the match to TRBD1 covers 9 bases. This CDR3 region has 16 residues. Germline V CDR1 and CDR2: MGHDK, SYGVNS. V lost 1 base to trimming and J lost 8 bases; unmatched junction nucleotides: 8. Drawing the rest from reference TRBV25-1 and TRBJ1-4, the complete variable domain is EADIYQTPRYLVIGTGKKITLECSQTMGHDKMYWYQQDPGMELHLIHYSYGVNSTEKGDLSSESTVSRIRTEHFPLTLESARPSHTSQYLCASSESLTGGKEKLFFGSGTQLSVL.

This clone occurred a few times. The rearrangement joins TRBV19 to TRBJ2-7; TRBD2 might be the D (6 bases). This CDR3 is built from 14 residues. V lost 3 bases and J 2 bases, leaving 11 bases between the germline ends. Per the germline V gene, CDR1 is LNHDA and CDR2 is SQIVND (reference sequence). The chain's CDR3 is CASSIGGDAYEQYF. CDR3 in DNA: TGTGCCAGTAGTATCGGAGGGGACGCCTACGAGCAGTACTTC.

V is TRBV4-2 and J is TRBJ1-6, with a tentative D call TRBD1 (5 bases). Germline V lookup: CDR1 LGHNA, CDR2 YNFKEQ. The CDR3 is 16 residues long. V lost 1 base and J 4 bases, leaving 11 bases between the germline ends. CDR3 amino acids: CASSQAFGAYNSPLHF. CDR3 nucleotide sequence: TGTGCCAGCAGCCAAGCGTTCGGGGCATATAATTCACCCCTCCACTTT.